This record covers a single T cell receptor (beta chain). Its antigen is not known. Looked up from germline, CDR1 is SGHAT and CDR2 is FQNNGV. This CDR3 region has 15 residues. V was cut by 5 bases and J by 2 bases, with 16 bases left in between. The protocol was immunoSEQ multiplex PCR, while the TCRdb copy is restricted to in-frame clones and leaves out a portion. Of 1.5 million to 1.9 million clones listed, around 98% are singletons. This specimen comes from a study of shared clonotypes between healthy human individuals. In the study overall: Per-donor plates numbered three CD4 naive, three CD4 memory, two CD8 naive and one CD8 memory.

Study results and caveats: The four-donor shared clonotypes exceeded non-shared clonotypes in generation probability, with non-shared ones scoring lower. Estimated richness values were generally larger in naive subsets than in memory subsets.

V gene TRBV11-2 combines with J gene TRBJ2-7; D is perhaps TRBD1 (6 bases). The source material was naive CD4+ T cells sorted from blood. Subset of the sample: CD45RA+ positively selected. The clonotype was recovered from a man aged 25 to 40 in good health. The CDR3 DNA sequence: TGTGCCAGCAGCGCAACGACAGGAAGTCCCTACGAGCAGTACTTC. It codes for CASSATTGSPYEQYF.